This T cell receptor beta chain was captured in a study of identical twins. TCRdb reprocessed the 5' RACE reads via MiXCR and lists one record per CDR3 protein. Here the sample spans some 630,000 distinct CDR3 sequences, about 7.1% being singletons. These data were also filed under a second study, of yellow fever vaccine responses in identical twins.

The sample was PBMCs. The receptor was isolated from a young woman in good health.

The CDR3 protein is CASRGNRGPYNEQFF. Written as DNA, the CDR3 is TGTGCCAGCAGAGGGAACAGGGGCCCCTACAATGAGCAGTTCTTC. The chain combines TRBV7-9 with TRBJ2-1; TRBD1 aligns across 7 bases. Germline V CDR1 and CDR2: SEHNR, FQNEAQ (reference sequence). J was trimmed by 2 bases and V by 6 bases; bases with no gene match: 7. This CDR3 has 15 amino acids.